These 8 T cell receptor beta chains were sequenced from one sample in a study of regulatory T cells in long-lasting Graves disease (dated by TCRdb to the early 2020s). The library relied on multiplex PCR. For sequencing, an Illumina HiSeq 4000 was employed. CDR3 regions were amplified by Arm-PCR with iRepertoire HTBI primers to construct TCR beta libraries. Starting from the raw public reads, TCRdb applied fastp trimming at Q25, assembled clones with MiXCR and retained in-frame beta chains. Every CDR3 protein is listed once, alongside the most common genes and DNA of its rows. Across this sample there are about 470,000 distinct CDR3 sequences, with more than 13% seen only once. The top ten clonotypes cover roughly a sixth of the sample. In the paper's terms, the time point label means: newly diagnosed GD, antithyroid drugs for less than 3 months. For both TCR sequencing and RNA sequencing, RNA was extracted from PBMCs using TRIzol.

The same sample was also used in a study of T cells in Graves' hyperthyroidism and ophthalmopathy.

This specimen was peripheral blood mononuclear cells (PBMCs), taken at new diagnosis, from a patient treated with antithyroid drugs. The receptors were sampled from a woman younger than 45 with Graves disease. Donor details come from another sample of the same person, matched by shared clones.

This clonotype was seen many times. The CDR3 loop reads CASSDGAGVVQYF. Written as DNA, the CDR3 is TGTGCCAGCAGTGACGGAGCGGGAGTGGTGCAGTACTTC. The chain combines TRBV6-1 with TRBJ2-7; TRBD2 agrees at 8 bases. The CDR3 is made up of 13 amino acids. Germline CDR1 and CDR2: MNHNS and SASEGT. V dropped 3 bases and J dropped 9; count of bases not matched to a gene: 7.

The chain employs TRBV19 and TRBJ1-5, with a weak D call TRBD1 (5 bases). CDR1 and CDR2 from the germline V gene are LNHDA and SQIVND (reference sequence). This CDR3 region has 14 residues. Trimming took off 7 bases at V and 0 bases at J, with 10 bases between the two ends. CDR3 loop: CASKPGVSNQPQHF. CDR3 nucleotides: TGTGCCAGTAAGCCGGGGGTTAGCAATCAGCCCCAGCATTTT.

This clonotype appeared a few times. The CDR3 sequence: CASSQGSGDEQFF. In DNA form, the CDR3 reads TGCGCCAGCAGCCAAGGGTCCGGGGATGAGCAGTTCTTC. The rearrangement joins TRBV4-1 to TRBJ2-1; TRBD2 is a possible D gene (5 bases). V lost 1 base, J lost 8 bases, and 9 bases lay in between. CDR3 size: 13 residues. Germline assignment: CDR1 MGHRA and CDR2 YSYEKL.

This chain uses TRBV18 with TRBJ2-3; maybe TRBD1 (5 bases). The CDR3 totals 16 residues. V lost 5 bases and J 4 bases, leaving 19 bases between the germline ends. CDR1 KGHSH and CDR2 LQKENI come from the germline V gene. The DNA for the CDR3 is TGTGCCAGCTCATTACCGCAGGGAAGGTTGGCAGATACGCAGTATTTT. It is translated as CASSLPQGRLADTQYF.

This clonotype was seen just once. The chain joins TRBV6-2 or TRBV6-3 to TRBJ1-2, with a possible D match to TRBD1 (5 bases). The V and J ends lost 7 bases and 9 bases respectively, with 15 bases between them. The CDR3 is 12 amino acids. Germline values: CDR1 MNHEY, CDR2 SVGEGT. The CDR3 coding sequence is TGTGCCAGCAACCCCTCAGGGTCGCGCTACACCTTC. Protein product: CASNPSGSRYTF.

This clonotype occurred many times. V usage is TRBV28 and J usage is TRBJ1-1; D possibly corresponds to TRBD1 (6 bases). The V gene lost 6 bases and the J gene lost 7 bases, with 18 bases spanning the gap. Germline V gene lookup returns CDR1 MDHEN and CDR2 SYDVKM. The CDR3 consists of 14 residues. CDR3 residues: CASRPPTGSHEAFF. CDR3 coding DNA: TGTGCCAGCAGACCTCCGACAGGCTCACATGAAGCTTTCTTT.

Ten or more counts support this clonotype. The rearrangement uses TRBV3-1 and TRBJ1-1; D gene ambiguous. The germline gives CDR1 LGHDT, CDR2 YNNKEL (reference sequence). V dropped 4 bases and J dropped 8 bases, with 11 bases sitting between them. The CDR3 extends over 12 amino acids. Written as DNA, the CDR3 is TGTGCCAGCAGCCTTCTCTCCACCGAAGCTTTCTTT. Residues: CASSLLSTEAFF. The variable domain in full, completed from reference TRBV3-1 and TRBJ1-1, reads DTAVSQTPKYLVTQMGNDKSIKCEQNLGHDTMYWYKQDSKKFLKIMFSYNNKELIINETVPNRFSPKSPDKAHLNLHINSLELGDSAVYFCASSLLSTEAFFGQGTRLTVV.

The chain has TRBV6-2 or TRBV6-3 and TRBJ2-2; perhaps TRBD1 as D (5 bases). The germline CDR1 and CDR2 sequences are MNHEY and SVGEGT. The CDR3 runs 15 residues. V dropped 0 bases and J dropped 6 bases, with 11 bases sitting between them. CDR3 region: CASSYSGLQPGELFF. The DNA for the CDR3 is TGTGCCAGCAGTTACTCGGGGCTTCAGCCCGGGGAGCTGTTTTTT.